The present TCR beta chain was sequenced within a study of post-analysis software for immune sequencing data. Study context: Included among the disease courses, which were recorded for the cohort, were relapsing-remitting, secondary progressive and progressive-relapsing multiple sclerosis. Study findings and constraints: Normalized Chao1 diversity was significantly reduced in patients versus controls. Strong co-clustering by F measure linked samples that shared a preparation batch.

Incorporated into the TCR beta cDNA libraries were unique molecular identifiers, which served to reduce PCR and sequencing biases. Each CDR3 protein gets one entry after TCRdb re-called the PCR reads with MiXCR. The profile shows hundreds of thousands of distinct CDR3 sequences, approximately 50% of them singletons. On this clonotype: Its antigen is still unknown.

This receptor was identified in a girl aged 10 to 17 with multiple sclerosis. The sequencing sample was made of blood.

CDR3 bases: TGCGCCAGCAGCTTGGGTGGCGGGAGTACGGAGCAGTACTTC. Encoded protein: CASSLGGGSTEQYF. The chain combines TRBV5-1 with TRBJ2-5; the match to TRBD2 covers 7 bases. Germline V CDR1 and CDR2: SGHRS, YFSETQ. V shed 0 bases, J shed 11 bases, and the junction held 10 bases outside the gene matches. This CDR3 is 14 amino acids long.